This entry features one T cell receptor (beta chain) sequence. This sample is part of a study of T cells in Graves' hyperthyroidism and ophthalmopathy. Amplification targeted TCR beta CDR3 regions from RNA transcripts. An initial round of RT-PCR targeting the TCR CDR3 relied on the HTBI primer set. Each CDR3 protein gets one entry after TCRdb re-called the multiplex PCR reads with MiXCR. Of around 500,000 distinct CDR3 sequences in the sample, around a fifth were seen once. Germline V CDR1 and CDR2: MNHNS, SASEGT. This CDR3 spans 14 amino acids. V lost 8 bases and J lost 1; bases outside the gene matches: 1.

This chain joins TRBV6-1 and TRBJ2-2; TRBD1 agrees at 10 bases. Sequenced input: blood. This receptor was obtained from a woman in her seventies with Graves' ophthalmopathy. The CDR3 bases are TGTGCCAGCTGGGACAGGGGGAACACCGGGGAGCTGTTTTTT. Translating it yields CASWDRGNTGELFF.